This T cell receptor delta chain was found in a study of Vδ1+ human thymocytes. RNA was extracted from the cells and then reverse transcribed. CDR3 amplicons came from multiplex PCR with pooled V-gene forward and constant-region reverse primers. TCRdb redid clone calling on the multiplex PCR reads using CATT. The data show 70,000 or so delta-chain clones, around 34% seen once. A note on this clone: Its antigen is as yet unknown.

Study-wide results and limits: Thymic TRG and TRD repertoires appeared highly polyclonal.

The V gene's germline CDR1 is TSWWSYY and CDR2 QGS. CDR3 length: 18 residues. Trimming at V came to 3 bases and at J to 0 bases, leaving 8 bases not matched to a gene. Sequencing was done on a sample of Vdelta1+ gamma-delta thymocytes from the thymus. Subset denoted: FACS-sorted CD3+ TCRalphabeta- TCRVdelta1+ TCRVdelta2- thymocytes. The source of this sequence is a boy in the first two years of life who had congenital heart surgery. This chain joins TRDV1 and TRDJ1; 12 bases agree with TRDD3. This CDR3 is CALGEPGGYGGYTDKLIF. DNA for the CDR3: TGTGCTCTTGGGGAGCCTGGGGGATACGGGGGGTACACCGATAAACTCATCTTT.